Listed below are T cell receptor beta chains from one sample, sequenced in a study of human T cells and chemical hapten exposure. TCRdb reanalysed the RACE reads using MiXCR and keeps one entry per CDR3 protein. The repertoire holds some 98,000 distinct CDR3 sequences, with 11% as singletons. Sample: whole blood, taken in connection with sensitization to the hapten diphenylcyclopropenone (DPC). These TCRs come from a woman aged 55 to 70 with alopecia areata. Some clones in this sample may be carry-over from other donors' samples. The CDR3 runs from the conserved cysteine through the conserved F or W. D genes are given only for firm matches. Expanded clones are given a class, and other clones once, few, many or no size at all.

size: few
V: TRBV5-1
J: TRBJ1-2
D: .
CDR3: CASSLAESYGYTF
DNA: TGCGCCAGCAGCTTGGCGGAGAGCTATGGCTACACCTTC

size: few
V: TRBV27
J: TRBJ2-7
D: TRBD1
CDR3: CASSRQGLSYEQYF
DNA: TGTGCCAGCAGTCGACAGGGGCTATCCTACGAGCAGTACTTC

size: .
V: TRBV18
J: TRBJ2-6
D: .
CDR3: CASSPPAFSGANVLTF
DNA: TGTGCCAGCTCACCACCGGCGTTCTCTGGGGCCAACGTCCTGACTTTC

size: many
V: TRBV6-1
J: TRBJ1-2
D: .
CDR3: CASSEEGRVPYGYTF
DNA: TGTGCCAGCAGTGAAGAAGGGAGGGTCCCCTATGGCTACACCTTC

size: .
V: TRBV11-2
J: TRBJ2-5
D: TRBD1
CDR3: CASSLLAGTGRWETQYF
DNA: TGTGCCAGCAGCTTACTGGCTGGGACAGGGAGATGGGAGACCCAGTACTTC

size: many
V: TRBV7-9
J: TRBJ2-3
D: .
CDR3: CASSSSRGADTQYF
DNA: TGTGCCAGCAGCTCCAGCCGGGGAGCAGATACGCAGTATTTT

size: .
V: TRBV12-3/TRBV12-4
J: TRBJ1-2
D: .
CDR3: CASSLALENYGYTF
DNA: TGTGCCAGCAGTTTAGCGCTCGAAAACTATGGCTACACCTTC

size: many
V: TRBV3-1
J: TRBJ2-6
D: TRBD1
CDR3: CASSQYPPGQGPSGANVLTF
DNA: TGTGCCAGCAGCCAATACCCACCGGGACAGGGCCCATCTGGGGCCAACGTCCTGACTTTC

size: many
V: TRBV2
J: TRBJ1-2
D: .
CDR3: CASSRQDGPYGYTF
DNA: TGTGCCAGCAGTCGGCAGGACGGGCCCTATGGCTACACCTTC

size: .
V: TRBV7-2
J: TRBJ2-6
D: TRBD1
CDR3: CASSANPHRGLTGANVLTF
DNA: TGTGCCAGCAGCGCTAACCCCCACAGGGGGCTGACTGGGGCCAACGTCCTGACTTTC

size: many
V: TRBV5-6
J: TRBJ1-4
D: .
CDR3: CASSVGYPIEKLFF
DNA: TGTGCCAGCAGCGTGGGGTATCCTATTGAAAAACTGTTTTTT

size: many
V: TRBV7-2
J: TRBJ1-5
D: .
CDR3: CASSRQGGQPQHF
DNA: TGTGCCAGCAGCCGTCAGGGTGGGCAGCCCCAGCATTTT

size: .
V: TRBV20-1
J: TRBJ2-7
D: TRBD1
CDR3: CSASIIRGKYPYGEQYF
DNA: TGCAGTGCTAGTATTATCAGGGGGAAATACCCCTACGGGGAGCAGTACTTC

size: .
V: TRBV5-1
J: TRBJ2-3
D: .
CDR3: CASSFFRSAARNSDTQYF
DNA: TGCGCCAGCAGCTTCTTTCGGTCCGCAGCCCGCAACTCAGATACGCAGTATTTT

size: many
V: TRBV3-1
J: TRBJ1-2
D: .
CDR3: CASSQGPRARGGYTF
DNA: TGTGCCAGCAGCCAAGGCCCCCGGGCGAGGGGTGGCTACACCTTC

size: many
V: TRBV6-2/TRBV6-3
J: TRBJ1-1
D: .
CDR3: CASSFAGQPNTEAFF
DNA: TGTGCCAGCAGTTTTGCTGGACAGCCGAACACTGAAGCTTTCTTT

size: many
V: TRBV27
J: TRBJ1-2
D: .
CDR3: CASSYNTFGVGYTF
DNA: TGTGCCAGCAGCTATAACACGTTTGGAGTCGGCTACACCTTC

size: .
V: TRBV2
J: TRBJ2-1
D: TRBD2
CDR3: CASSTSGGYNEQFF
DNA: TGTGCCAGTTCGACTAGCGGGGGGTACAATGAGCAGTTCTTC

size: .
V: TRBV12-3/TRBV12-4
J: TRBJ2-5
D: TRBD2
CDR3: CASSLKWTSGGAQETQYF
DNA: TGTGCCAGCAGTTTAAAATGGACTAGCGGGGGGGCCCAAGAGACCCAGTACTTC

size: many
V: TRBV7-3
J: TRBJ2-5
D: .
CDR3: CASSPRRGETQYF
DNA: TGTGCCAGCAGCCCGCGGCGTGGGGAGACCCAGTACTTC

size: few
V: TRBV12-3/TRBV12-4
J: TRBJ2-3
D: .
CDR3: CASTRERGTDTQYF
DNA: TGTGCCAGCACCAGGGAGAGGGGTACAGATACGCAGTATTTT

size: .
V: TRBV7-6
J: TRBJ2-5
D: .
CDR3: CASSVRLGALSQTQYF
DNA: TGTGCCAGCAGCGTAAGACTAGGGGCCCTGAGTCAGACCCAGTACTTC

size: many
V: TRBV7-9
J: TRBJ1-1
D: .
CDR3: CASSSRLAEGGRTEAFF
DNA: TGTGCCAGCAGCTCCAGATTAGCCGAAGGGGGGAGGACTGAAGCTTTCTTT

size: .
V: TRBV7-2
J: TRBJ2-7
D: TRBD2
CDR3: CASSLAGGKAYEQYF
DNA: TGTGCCAGCAGCTTAGCGGGGGGGAAGGCTTACGAGCAGTACTTC

size: few
V: TRBV20-1
J: TRBJ2-1
D: TRBD2
CDR3: CSASGTSGKNEQFF
DNA: TGCAGTGCTAGTGGGACTAGCGGAAAAAATGAGCAGTTCTTC

size: many
V: TRBV20-1
J: TRBJ2-5
D: TRBD2
CDR3: CSASGAGVRQETQYF
DNA: TGCAGCGCGAGCGGGGCGGGGGTCCGTCAAGAGACCCAGTACTTC

size: many
V: TRBV12-3/TRBV12-4
J: TRBJ2-4
D: .
CDR3: CASSPTGLAKNIQYF
DNA: TGTGCCAGCAGTCCGACAGGCCTAGCCAAAAACATTCAGTACTTC

size: few
V: TRBV5-1
J: TRBJ2-2
D: .
CDR3: CASSFAGRVLFF
DNA: TGCGCCAGCAGCTTCGCTGGCCGCGTGCTGTTTTTT

size: many
V: TRBV29-1
J: TRBJ1-2
D: .
CDR3: CSVLGTYGYTF
DNA: TGCAGCGTTTTAGGGACCTATGGCTACACCTTC

size: .
V: TRBV15
J: TRBJ1-1
D: .
CDR3: CATSRGLAGTEAFF
DNA: TGTGCCACCAGCAGAGGTTTGGCGGGCACTGAAGCTTTCTTT

size: few
V: TRBV25-1
J: TRBJ2-3
D: .
CDR3: CASERKGGLSTDTQYF
DNA: TGTGCCAGCGAGAGGAAAGGCGGGCTGAGCACAGATACGCAGTATTTT

size: many
V: TRBV7-8
J: TRBJ2-3
D: .
CDR3: CASSLLGGSTDTQYF
DNA: TGTGCCAGCAGCTTACTGGGGGGTAGCACAGATACGCAGTATTTT

size: many
V: TRBV19
J: TRBJ2-7
D: TRBD1
CDR3: CASSLHRTGSYEQYF
DNA: TGTGCCAGTAGTCTTCATAGGACAGGCTCCTACGAGCAGTACTTC

size: many
V: TRBV3-1
J: TRBJ2-2
D: TRBD2
CDR3: CASSRQTAGGPRLFF
DNA: TGTGCCAGCAGCCGTCAGACGGCGGGGGGGCCCCGACTGTTTTTT

size: many
V: TRBV5-1
J: TRBJ2-3
D: TRBD2
CDR3: CASSLKLAGGSDTQYF
DNA: TGCGCCAGCAGCTTGAAGCTAGCGGGGGGGTCGGATACGCAGTATTTT

size: .
V: TRBV19
J: TRBJ1-2
D: .
CDR3: CASTYRGAVTYGYTF
DNA: TGTGCCAGTACCTACAGAGGAGCCGTCACCTATGGCTACACCTTC